The source of this T cell receptor beta chain is a study of cytomegalovirus exposure and HLA in healthy donors (dated by TCRdb to the late 2010s). At the level of the whole study: An earlier analysis of under 600 of the donors reported roughly 300 Gb of sequence data and approximately 110 million unique TCR beta sequences from around 200 million T cells. An early release that covered roughly 600 HLA-typed donors contained about 290 gigabases of sequencing data and approximately 85 million unique TCR sequences. Of the roughly 400 genotyped donors, about 80% fell in the genetic ancestry cluster associated with self-reported Caucasian donors. The aim of the study was to test whether cataloging public T cell receptors could identify signatures of past pathogen exposure. The T cell repertoires of around 730 subjects were profiled by immunosequencing and related to cytomegalovirus serostatus. Along with the roughly 670-subject first cohort, a separate validation cohort of over 90 different subjects was used. To predict cytomegalovirus infection status, the study combined high-throughput TCR immunosequencing, statistical association of individual TCRs with disease status, and machine learning. A later analysis re-analyzed previously published TCR beta repertoires from about 600 donors and added high-resolution HLA genotyping to study TCR occurrence patterns. In the later analysis, no new phenotypic data were used to find candidate immune exposures; instead, reliance was placed on TCR beta sequences and their occurrence across donors. An earlier analysis of approximately 630 of the donors applied high-throughput TCR beta sequencing to assess whether each TCR beta V gene segment acted as functional or pseudogenic. Donor age, sex, ethnicity and CMV serostatus were compiled alongside the repertoire data. A later genetic analysis used genome-wide SNP genotypes for about 65% of the 666 donors, treating that subset as a discovery cohort. All discovery cohort repertoires had been generated on a single sequencing platform. HLA typing covered class I and class II loci at four-digit resolution. The number of typed donors differed by locus: about 620-640 for A, B, C, DRB1 and DQB1; 500 to 550 for DQA1; about 600 for DPA1; and around 450 for DPB1. Roughly 5 DR-DQ haplotypes were handled as single units for association and clustering, since linkage in the cohort was strong. Among roughly 400 genotyped donors of the cohort, an average of approximately 240,000 unique TCR beta nucleotide sequences was sequenced per donor, of which roughly 17% were non-productive. What the study reported, not specific to this receptor: In a later analysis, several top co-occurrence clusters were reported to appear linked to parvovirus B19, influenza, CMV and Epstein-Barr virus. Most CMV-associated TCR beta chains appeared to be HLA-restricted in a later analysis, and the HLA associations seemed to be driven largely by CMV exposure. Correlated functional status among segregating V segments might be attributable to linkage disequilibrium, but an unknown experimental factor could not be ruled out. An association between a missense DCLRE1C variant and V-gene and J-gene trimming of TCR beta chains was found in a later genetic analysis and replicated in an independent cohort. A later analysis found that HLA-associated TCR beta chains were more clonally expanded and had lower generation probabilities than equally common non-associated chains. CMV serostatus was the only immune exposure information available for the cohort. In this cohort, only TCR beta chains were sequenced, and detectable features were limited by the absence of alpha or paired-chain data. Because some donors lacked HLA typing at each locus, the association tests relied only on the typed subset. The study gave a list of over 150 TCR beta chains associated with cytomegalovirus. Presence/absence analyses assumed roughly uniform sequencing depth across donors, an assumption that may not hold. An earlier analysis of 450 to 750 of the donors showed that most TCR beta V segments appeared in productive rearrangements either about 87% or about 30% of the time, which broadly matched IMGT annotations. Most TCR sequences were seen in very few donors, while some public TCRs were found in many individuals. A cluster of highly shared sequence variants was judged likely to represent a technical artifact of the sequencing pipeline. The classifier was reported to diagnose cytomegalovirus status with high specificity and sensitivity in both the original and validation cohorts. According to the authors, the approach could potentially be generalized to other disease states and immunological phenotypes. Because the 87-base-pair reads could not distinguish some IMGT-functional V segments, including TRBV6-2 and TRBV6-3, those segments were excluded. A later analysis associated about 16,000 TCR beta sequences with specific HLA alleles at a false discovery rate of 0.05. A further reported finding was that TCR beta sequences accurately predicted the HLA-A and HLA-B alleles for most subjects in the first cohort. A later genetic analysis reported fewer N-insertions in productive TCRs among donors in an Asian-associated ancestry cluster than the approximately 700-donor mean. Assigning TCR associations to individual alleles was difficult when HLA alleles, especially DR and DQ, strongly co-occurred. In a later analysis, the rate of TCR association differed among HLA loci, with DRB1 alleles having the most associated TCRs and HLA-C alleles having the fewest. The earlier analysis of about 600 of the donors excluded some 15 rarely observed V segments, including chromosome 9 orphons, because counts were too low. In vitro tests confirmed that a few of the cytomegalovirus-associated TCR beta chains recognize cytomegalovirus antigens.

The cohort was made up of about 670 healthy bone marrow donors. At the time of sampling, every cohort member was nominally healthy, though immune exposures that went unrecorded were likely present. The donor tested CMV seropositive and was one of the 289 seropositive cohort members. Each donor provided a peripheral blood sample, and peripheral blood mononuclear cells were used for TCR beta sequencing. The Qiagen DNeasy Blood Extraction Kit was used to extract genomic DNA from the blood cell samples. V gives up 0 bases and J gives up 5 bases, and the segment between their germline ends measures 8 bases. From its cysteine to its phenylalanine, the CDR3 spans 13 amino acids. Only the CDR3 DNA is retained, 39 bases long and in frame from the first base. CDR1 SGHRS and CDR2 YFSETQ were looked up in the germline V gene. The library relied on the immunoSEQ multiplex PCR assay. The multiplex PCR relied on a mix of 60 forward primers for TCR Vbeta segments and 13 reverse primers for TCR Jbeta segments. A multiplex PCR assay on genomic DNA amplified the CDR3 region of rearranged TCR beta genes. The Illumina HiSeq System was used to sequence the amplified TCR beta libraries as 87-base-pair reads. For the original study's pipeline: In a later analysis, 77 million or so unique TCR beta chains were counted across the approximately 620 repertoires, and roughly 9.9 million of these chains were shared by at least two donors. To remove PCR and sequencing errors, raw reads were error-corrected and collapsed into unique sequences using a nearest-neighbor algorithm that merged closely related sequences. Alignment of CDR3 sequences to IMGT reference sequences was used to assign V, D and J gene segments. For a sequence to be retained, a match of at least six nucleotides was required to both a V gene segment and a J gene segment. A rearrangement counted as productive if the CDR3 had no stop codons and remained in frame with V and J, and every other rearrangement counted as non-productive. CDR3 was defined according to IMGT convention as the region running from the second conserved V-encoded cysteine to the conserved J-encoded phenylalanine. Sequences without an unambiguous match to a single V gene segment were excluded from the earlier analysis of a few hundred of the donors. An earlier analysis of several hundred of the donors classified V segments as functional when productive rearrangements were above 56.7% and as segregating when the standard deviation between donors was above 5%. A statistical classification framework was developed to diagnose cytomegalovirus status using the catalog of TCR beta chain sequences. A later analysis assigned V and J genes by comparing TCR nucleotide sequences with IMGT/GENE-DB human TR gene sequences. The TCRdist pipeline was used in a later analysis to assign CDR3 sequences and most-parsimonious VDJ recombination scenarios. In a later analysis, each TCR beta chain was defined by its CDR3 amino acid sequence together with its V-gene family, and reads lacking a unique V-gene family were excluded. As a way to deal with suspected cross-contamination and a sequencing artifact, a later analysis dropped approximately 590 nucleotide sequences that were highly shared and had low generation probability. A later analysis calculated a clonal expansion index for each public chain from normalized within-repertoire ranks of inferred template counts. Generation probabilities in a later analysis came from a VDJ recombination model fitted to out-of-frame rearrangements, and those results were checked against IGoR. In a later analysis, hypergeometric tests were used to score TCR-TCR, TCR-HLA and TCR-CMV co-occurrence, with a repertoire-size bias correction applied to TCR pairs. A later analysis estimated false discovery rates by permuting HLA or CMV assignments 20 times. In a later analysis, co-occurring TCRs were grouped with DBSCAN, and TCRdist sequence similarity was added when clustering was performed within HLA-allele-positive subsets. Repertoires with fewer than 30,000 or more than 120,000 public chains were left out of co-occurrence clustering, as were four to six repertoires with anomalous nucleotide sharing. TCRdb obtained this table from immuneACCESS and retained in-frame rearrangements with V and J assigned. These tables miss some clones; where compared with another copy, unresolved V genes account for less than half of the shortfall, and the remainder is unexplained. Clone size and V and J calls were adopted from that table, with D and trimming inferred from the DNA. Within this sample are roughly 260,000 clones, with about 83% of them counted one time only. The top ten clonotypes cover about 2% of the sample.

A word on this clone: Which antigen it targets is not known. No quality values exist for individual bases; no much larger clone is one base distant.

The receptor comes from a woman in her thirties or forties in good health and CMV-seropositive. The rearrangement joined TRBV5-1 to TRBJ1-1; D gene: possibly TRBD1, on 6 matching bases. The material sequenced was PBMCs. CDR3 region: CASSLDRETEAFF. The nucleotides are TGCGCCAGCAGCTTGGACAGGGAAACTGAAGCTTTCTTT.